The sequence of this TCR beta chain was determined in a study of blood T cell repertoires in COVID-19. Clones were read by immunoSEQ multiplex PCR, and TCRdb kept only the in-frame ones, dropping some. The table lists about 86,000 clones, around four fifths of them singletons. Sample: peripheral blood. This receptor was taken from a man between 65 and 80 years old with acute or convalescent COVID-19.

Here the CDR3 DNA reads TGTGCCAGCAGCAATGGGCTCGATCAGCCCCAGCATTTT. It specifies CASSNGLDQPQHF. This chain joins TRBV5-4 and TRBJ1-5; unclear D gene. Trimming shortened V by 4 bases and J by 5 bases, and 10 bases separated the two germline ends. CDR1 is SGHNT, CDR2 YYREEE, per germline (reference sequence). The CDR3 spans 13 residues.